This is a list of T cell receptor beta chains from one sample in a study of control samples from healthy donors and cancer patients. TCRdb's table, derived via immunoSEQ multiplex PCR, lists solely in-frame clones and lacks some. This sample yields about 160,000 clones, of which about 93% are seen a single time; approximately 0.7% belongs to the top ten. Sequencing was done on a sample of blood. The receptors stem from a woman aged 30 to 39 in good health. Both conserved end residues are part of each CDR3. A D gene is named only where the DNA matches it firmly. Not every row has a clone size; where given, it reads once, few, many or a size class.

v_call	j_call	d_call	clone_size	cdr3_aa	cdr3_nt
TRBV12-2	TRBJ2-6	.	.	CASRLAWGSGANVLTF	.
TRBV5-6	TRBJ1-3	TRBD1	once	CASSPGTDSGNTIYF	TGTGCCAGCAGCCCGGGGACAGACTCTGGAAACACCATATATTTT
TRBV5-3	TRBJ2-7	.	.	CARRRVLYEQYF	TGTGCCAGAAGACGAGTACTATACGAGCAGTACTTC
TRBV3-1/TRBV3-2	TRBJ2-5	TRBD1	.	CASGGNRGRETQYF	TGTGCCAGCGGCGGAAACAGGGGCAGGGAGACCCAGTACTTC
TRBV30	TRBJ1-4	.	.	CAWSVQGEPNEKLFF	TGTGCCTGGAGTGTACAGGGCGAACCGAATGAAAAACTGTTTTTT
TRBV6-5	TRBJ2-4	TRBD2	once	CASSRPSGRTHIQYF	TGTGCCAGCAGCCGACCTAGCGGGAGAACCCACATTCAGTACTTC
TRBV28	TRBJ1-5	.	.	CASSLAPVRDQPQHF	TGTGCCAGCAGTTTAGCCCCGGTTAGGGATCAGCCCCAGCATTTT
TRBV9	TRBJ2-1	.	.	CASTAGTVYNEQFF	TGTGCCAGCACCGCAGGGACTGTCTACAATGAGCAGTTCTTC
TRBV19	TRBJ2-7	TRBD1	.	CASSPGQGAYEQYF	TGTGCCAGTAGTCCGGGACAGGGGGCCTACGAGCAGTACTTC
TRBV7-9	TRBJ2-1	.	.	CASSLASLRQDEQFF	TGTGCCAGCAGCTTAGCCAGCCTCAGGCAGGATGAGCAGTTCTTC
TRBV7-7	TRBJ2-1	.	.	CASSPGRSYNEQFF	TGTGCTAGCAGCCCCGGGAGATCCTACAATGAGCAGTTCTTC
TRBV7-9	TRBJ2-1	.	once	CASSLVLGVEQFF	TGTGCCAGCAGCTTAGTTCTTGGGGTTGAGCAGTTCTTC
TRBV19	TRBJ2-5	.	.	CASSIDKETQYF	TGTGCCAGTAGTATAGATAAAGAGACCCAGTACTTC
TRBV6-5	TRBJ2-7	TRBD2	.	CASSFLSGRASNEQYF	TGTGCCAGCAGTTTCCTTAGCGGGAGGGCCTCCAACGAGCAGTACTTC
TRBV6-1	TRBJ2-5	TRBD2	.	CASSEMLRTSGRRETQYF	TGTGCCAGCAGTGAAATGTTGAGGACTAGCGGGAGACGGGAGACCCAGTACTTC
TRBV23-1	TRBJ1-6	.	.	CASSNRSPGPRNSPLHF	TGCGCCAGCAGTAATCGGTCGCCGGGACCGAGAAATTCACCCCTCCACTTT
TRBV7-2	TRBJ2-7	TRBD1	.	CASSHSGTGVYEQYF	TGTGCCAGCAGCCACTCCGGGACAGGGGTCTACGAGCAGTACTTC
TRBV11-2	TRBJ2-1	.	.	CASSLGPGAEQFF	TGTGCCAGCAGCCTGGGTCCGGGGGCCGAGCAGTTCTTC
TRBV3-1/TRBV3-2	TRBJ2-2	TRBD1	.	CASSRGTGGSSFTGELFF	TGTGCCAGCAGCCGTGGGACAGGGGGCTCATCCTTCACCGGGGAGCTGTTTTTT
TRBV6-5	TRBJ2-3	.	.	CASSYSSSTDTQYF	TGTGCCAGCAGTTACTCTTCTAGCACAGATACGCAGTATTTT
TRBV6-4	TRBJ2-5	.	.	CASSDSRGLGETQYF	TGTGCCAGCAGTGACTCGCGGGGGCTAGGAGAGACCCAGTACTTC
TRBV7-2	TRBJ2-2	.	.	CASSGGLNTGELFF	TGTGCCAGCAGCGGGGGACTTAACACCGGGGAGCTGTTTTTT
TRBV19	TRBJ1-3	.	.	CASSIVSGSGNTIYF	TGTGCCAGTAGTATAGTGTCGGGGTCCGGAAACACCATATATTTT
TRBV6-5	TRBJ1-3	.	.	CASSSPYGNTIYF	TGTGCCAGCAGTTCCCCCTACGGAAACACCATATATTTT
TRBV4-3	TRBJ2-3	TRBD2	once	CASSPYSGRADTQYF	TGCGCCAGCAGCCCATATAGCGGGAGGGCAGATACGCAGTATTTT
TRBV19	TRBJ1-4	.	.	CASSTSKEREKLFF	TGTGCCAGTAGTACCTCAAAAGAGAGGGAAAAACTGTTTTTT
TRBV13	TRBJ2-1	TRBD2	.	CASSHGLAGGYEQFF	TGTGCCAGCAGCCACGGACTAGCGGGAGGGTATGAGCAGTTCTTC
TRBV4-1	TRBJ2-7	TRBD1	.	CASSQGTGGPYEQYF	TGCGCCAGCAGCCAGGGGACAGGGGGGCCCTACGAGCAGTACTTC